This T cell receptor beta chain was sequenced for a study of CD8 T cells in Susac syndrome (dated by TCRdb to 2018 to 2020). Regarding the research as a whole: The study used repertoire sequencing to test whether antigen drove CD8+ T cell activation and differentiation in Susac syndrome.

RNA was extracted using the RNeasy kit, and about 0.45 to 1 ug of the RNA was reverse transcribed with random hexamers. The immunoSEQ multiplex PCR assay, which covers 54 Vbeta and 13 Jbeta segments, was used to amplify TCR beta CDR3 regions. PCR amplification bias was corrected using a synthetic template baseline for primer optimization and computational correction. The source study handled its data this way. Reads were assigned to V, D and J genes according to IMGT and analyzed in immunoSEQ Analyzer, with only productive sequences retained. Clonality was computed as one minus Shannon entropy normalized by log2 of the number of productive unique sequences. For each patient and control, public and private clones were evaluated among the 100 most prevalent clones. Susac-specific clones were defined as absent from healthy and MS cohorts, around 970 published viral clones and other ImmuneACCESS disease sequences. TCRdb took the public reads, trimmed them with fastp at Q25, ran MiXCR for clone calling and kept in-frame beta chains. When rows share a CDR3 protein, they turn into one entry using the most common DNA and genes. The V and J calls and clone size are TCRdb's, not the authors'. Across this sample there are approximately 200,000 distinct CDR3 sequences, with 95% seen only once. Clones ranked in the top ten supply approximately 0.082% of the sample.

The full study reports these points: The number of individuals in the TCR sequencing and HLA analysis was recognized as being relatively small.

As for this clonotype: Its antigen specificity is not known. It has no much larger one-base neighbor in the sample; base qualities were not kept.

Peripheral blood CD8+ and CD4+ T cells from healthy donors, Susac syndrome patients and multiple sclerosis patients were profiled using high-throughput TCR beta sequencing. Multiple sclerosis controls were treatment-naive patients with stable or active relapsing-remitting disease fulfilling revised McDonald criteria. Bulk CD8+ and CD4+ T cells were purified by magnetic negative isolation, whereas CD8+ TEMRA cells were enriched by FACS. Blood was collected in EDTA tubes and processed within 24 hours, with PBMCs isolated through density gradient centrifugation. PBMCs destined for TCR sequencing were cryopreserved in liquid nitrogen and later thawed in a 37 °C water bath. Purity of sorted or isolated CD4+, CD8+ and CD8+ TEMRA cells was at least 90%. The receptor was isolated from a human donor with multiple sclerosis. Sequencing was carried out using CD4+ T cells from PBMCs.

Read as DNA, the sequence is TGCAGTGCGCGACTAGCGGGGGGGCCGTATGATGAGCAGTTCTTC. It specifies CSARLAGGPYDEQFF. The chain is made from TRBV20-1 and TRBJ2-1; 14 central nucleotides agree with TRBD2. The CDR3, cysteine through phenylalanine, is 15 amino acids long. The read is trimmed to its CDR3 DNA, 45 bases read in frame from base 1. After removal of 6 bases from V and 8 bases from J, the junction retains 9 bases not matched to a gene. Looking up the germline V gene (reference sequence) yields CDR1 DFQATT and CDR2 SNEGSKA.